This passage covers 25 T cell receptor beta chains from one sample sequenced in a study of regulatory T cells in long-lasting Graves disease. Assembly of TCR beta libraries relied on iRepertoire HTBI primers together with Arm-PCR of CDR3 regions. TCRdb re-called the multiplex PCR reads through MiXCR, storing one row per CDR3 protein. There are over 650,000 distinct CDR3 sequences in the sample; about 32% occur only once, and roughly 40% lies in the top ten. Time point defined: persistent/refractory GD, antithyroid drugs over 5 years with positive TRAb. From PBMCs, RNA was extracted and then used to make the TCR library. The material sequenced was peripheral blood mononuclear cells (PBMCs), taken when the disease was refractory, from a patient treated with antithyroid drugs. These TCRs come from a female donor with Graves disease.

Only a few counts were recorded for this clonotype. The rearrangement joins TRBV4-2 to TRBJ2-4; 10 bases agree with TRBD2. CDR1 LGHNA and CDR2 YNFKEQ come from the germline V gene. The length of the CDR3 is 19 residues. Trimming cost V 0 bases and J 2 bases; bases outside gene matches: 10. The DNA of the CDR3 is TGTGCCAGCAGCCAAGATTCCAGCGGGAGGGCGGGAACCAAAAACATTCAGTACTTC. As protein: CASSQDSSGRAGTKNIQYF.

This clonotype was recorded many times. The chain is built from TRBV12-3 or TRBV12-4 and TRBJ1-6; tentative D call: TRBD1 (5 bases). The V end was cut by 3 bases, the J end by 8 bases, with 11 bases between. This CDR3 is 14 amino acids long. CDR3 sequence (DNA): TGTGCCAGCAGTTTTGGGGGGGTTCATTCACCCCTCCACTTT. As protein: CASSFGGVHSPLHF.

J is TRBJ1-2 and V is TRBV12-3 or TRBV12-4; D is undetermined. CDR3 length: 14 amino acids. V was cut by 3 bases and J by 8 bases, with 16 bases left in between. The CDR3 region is CASSLGVSSGGYTF. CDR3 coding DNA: TGTGCCAGCAGTTTGGGAGTTTCTAGTGGGGGCTACACCTTC.

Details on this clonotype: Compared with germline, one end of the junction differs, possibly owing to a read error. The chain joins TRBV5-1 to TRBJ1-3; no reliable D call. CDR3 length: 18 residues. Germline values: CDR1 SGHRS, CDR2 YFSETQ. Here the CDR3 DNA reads TGTGCCAGCAGCTTGGCCGTGGCAGGAACGGAACCCGGAAACACCATATATTTT. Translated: CASSLAVAGTEPGNTIYF.

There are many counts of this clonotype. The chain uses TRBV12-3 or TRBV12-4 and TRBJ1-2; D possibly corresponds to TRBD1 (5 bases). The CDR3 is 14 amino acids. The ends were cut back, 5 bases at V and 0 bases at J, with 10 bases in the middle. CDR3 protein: CASSPSTANYGYTF. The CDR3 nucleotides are TGTGCCAGCAGTCCTTCGACAGCTAACTATGGCTACACCTTC.

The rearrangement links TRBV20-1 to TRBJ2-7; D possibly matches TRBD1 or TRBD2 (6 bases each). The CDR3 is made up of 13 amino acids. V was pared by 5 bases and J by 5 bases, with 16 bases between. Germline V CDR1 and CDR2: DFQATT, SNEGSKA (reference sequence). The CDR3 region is CSAYLPGANEQYF. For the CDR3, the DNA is TGCAGTGCTTACCTCCCGGGGGCAAACGAGCAGTACTTC.

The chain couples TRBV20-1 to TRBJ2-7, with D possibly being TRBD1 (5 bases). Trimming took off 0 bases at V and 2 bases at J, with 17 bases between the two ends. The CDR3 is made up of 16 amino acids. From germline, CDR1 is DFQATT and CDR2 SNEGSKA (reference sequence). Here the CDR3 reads CSARDATGRNTYEQYF. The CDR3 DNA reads TGCAGTGCTAGAGACGCAACAGGACGAAACACCTACGAGCAGTACTTC.

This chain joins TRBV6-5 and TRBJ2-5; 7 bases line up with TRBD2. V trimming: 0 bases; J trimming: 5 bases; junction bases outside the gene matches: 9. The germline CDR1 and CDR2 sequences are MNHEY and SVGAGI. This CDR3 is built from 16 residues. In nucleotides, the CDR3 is TGTGCCAGCAGTTACTCCGGCGGGAGTACGGGGGAGACCCAGTACTTC. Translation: CASSYSGGSTGETQYF.

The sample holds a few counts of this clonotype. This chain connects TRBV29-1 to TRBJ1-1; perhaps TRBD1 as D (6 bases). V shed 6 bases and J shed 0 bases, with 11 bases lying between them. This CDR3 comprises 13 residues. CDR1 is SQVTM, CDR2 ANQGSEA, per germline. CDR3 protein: CSVPGALNTEAFF. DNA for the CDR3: TGCAGCGTCCCAGGGGCCCTGAACACTGAAGCTTTCTTT.

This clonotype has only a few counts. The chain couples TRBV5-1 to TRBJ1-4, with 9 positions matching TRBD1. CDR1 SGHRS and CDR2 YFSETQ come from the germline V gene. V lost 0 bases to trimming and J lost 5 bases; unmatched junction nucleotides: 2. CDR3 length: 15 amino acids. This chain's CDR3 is CASSLDGQGNEKLFF. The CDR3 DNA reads TGCGCCAGCAGCTTGGACGGACAGGGGAATGAAAAACTGTTTTTT.

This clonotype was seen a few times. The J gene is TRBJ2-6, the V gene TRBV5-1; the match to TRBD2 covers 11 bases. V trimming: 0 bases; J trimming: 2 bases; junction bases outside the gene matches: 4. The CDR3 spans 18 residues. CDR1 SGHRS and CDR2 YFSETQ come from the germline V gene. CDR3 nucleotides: TGCGCCAGCAGCTTGGTAGCGGGAGGGCCTCCTGGGGCCAACGTCCTGACTTTC. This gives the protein CASSLVAGGPPGANVLTF.

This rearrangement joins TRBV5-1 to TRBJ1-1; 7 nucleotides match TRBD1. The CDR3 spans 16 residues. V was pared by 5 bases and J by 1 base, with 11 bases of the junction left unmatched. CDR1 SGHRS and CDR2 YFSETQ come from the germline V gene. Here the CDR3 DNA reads TGCGCCAGCAGGCCCTATGATAGGGGGCCGAACACTGAAGCTTTCTTT. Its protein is CASRPYDRGPNTEAFF.

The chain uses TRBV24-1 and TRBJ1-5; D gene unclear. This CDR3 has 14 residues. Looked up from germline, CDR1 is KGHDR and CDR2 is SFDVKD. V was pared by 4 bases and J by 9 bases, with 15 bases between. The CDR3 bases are TGTGCCACCAGTGAATCGGAGGATCTGTCGCCCCAGCATTTT. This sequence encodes CATSESEDLSPQHF.

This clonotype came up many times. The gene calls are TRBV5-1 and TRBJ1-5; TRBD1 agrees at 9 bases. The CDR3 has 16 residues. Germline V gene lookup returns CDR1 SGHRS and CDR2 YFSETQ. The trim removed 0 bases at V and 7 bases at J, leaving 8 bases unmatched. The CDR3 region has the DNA TGCGCCAGCAGCTTGGCGTCTCCGGGACAGGGCCAGCCCCAGCATTTT. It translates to CASSLASPGQGQPQHF.

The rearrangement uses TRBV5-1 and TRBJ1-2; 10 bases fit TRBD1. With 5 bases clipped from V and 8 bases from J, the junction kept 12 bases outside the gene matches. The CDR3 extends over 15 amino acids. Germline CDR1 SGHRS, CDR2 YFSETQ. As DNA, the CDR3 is TGCGCCAGCAGGCAGACAGGGGGCGCAGTGGAGGGCTACACCTTC. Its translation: CASRQTGGAVEGYTF.

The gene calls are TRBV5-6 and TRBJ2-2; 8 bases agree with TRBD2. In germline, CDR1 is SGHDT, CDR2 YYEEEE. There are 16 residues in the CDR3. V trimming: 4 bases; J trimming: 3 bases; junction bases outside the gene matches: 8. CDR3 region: CASSPGLGGYTGELFF. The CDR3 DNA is TGTGCCAGCAGCCCGGGACTAGGAGGCTACACCGGGGAGCTGTTTTTT.

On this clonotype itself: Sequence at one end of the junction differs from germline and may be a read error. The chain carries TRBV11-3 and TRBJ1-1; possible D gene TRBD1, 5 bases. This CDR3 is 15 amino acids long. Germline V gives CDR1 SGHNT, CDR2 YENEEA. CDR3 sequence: CASSRTGAMNTEALF. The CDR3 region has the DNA TGTGCCAGCAGCCGGACCGGGGCAATGAACACTGAAGCTCTCTTT.

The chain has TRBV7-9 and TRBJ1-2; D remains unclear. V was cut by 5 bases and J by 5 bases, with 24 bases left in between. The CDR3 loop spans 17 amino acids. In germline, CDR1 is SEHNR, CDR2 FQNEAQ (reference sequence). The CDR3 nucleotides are TGTGCCAGCAGCCCCTACCCCCTGCGCCAGAATGAGTATGGCTACACCTTC. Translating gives CASSPYPLRQNEYGYTF.

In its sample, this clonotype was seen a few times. CDR3 region: CSARDRVGGYTF. The CDR3 DNA is TGCAGTGCTCGTGACAGGGTGGGTGGCTACACCTTC. The rearrangement joins TRBV20-1 to TRBJ1-2, with 7 bases lining up with TRBD1. Trimming at V came to 5 bases and at J to 7 bases, leaving 7 bases not matched to a gene. The CDR3 totals 12 residues. Per the germline V gene, CDR1 is DFQATT and CDR2 is SNEGSKA (reference sequence).

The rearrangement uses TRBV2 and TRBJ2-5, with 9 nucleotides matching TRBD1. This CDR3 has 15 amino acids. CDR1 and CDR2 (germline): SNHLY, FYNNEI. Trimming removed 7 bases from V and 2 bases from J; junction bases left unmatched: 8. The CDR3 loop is CASTRTGAWQETQYF. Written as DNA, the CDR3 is TGTGCCAGCACCCGGACAGGGGCTTGGCAAGAGACCCAGTACTTC.

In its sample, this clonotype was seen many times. The CDR3 coding sequence is TGCAGCGTTGCCGGAAACTATGGCTACACCTTC. The encoded protein is CSVAGNYGYTF. The rearrangement joins TRBV29-1 to TRBJ1-2; no firm D call. CDR1 is SQVTM and CDR2 is ANQGSEA in the germline V gene. With 4 bases removed from V and 2 bases from J, the gap between germline ends came to 5 bases. The CDR3 is made up of 11 amino acids.

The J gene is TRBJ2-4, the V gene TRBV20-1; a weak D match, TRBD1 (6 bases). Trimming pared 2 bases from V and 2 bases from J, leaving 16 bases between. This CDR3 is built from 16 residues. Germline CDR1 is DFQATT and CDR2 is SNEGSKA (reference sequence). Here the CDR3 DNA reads TGCAGTGCTAGACGGGACACACTTGGTACCAAAAACATTCAGTACTTC. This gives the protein CSARRDTLGTKNIQYF.

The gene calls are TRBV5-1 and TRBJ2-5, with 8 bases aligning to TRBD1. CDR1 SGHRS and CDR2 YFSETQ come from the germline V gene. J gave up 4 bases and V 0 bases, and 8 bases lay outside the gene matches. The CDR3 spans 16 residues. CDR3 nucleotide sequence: TGCGCCAGCAGCTTGGGGACAGGGCCCGGAGGAGAGACCCAGTACTTC. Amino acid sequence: CASSLGTGPGGETQYF. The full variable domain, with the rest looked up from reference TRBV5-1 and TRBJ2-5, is KAGVTQTPRYLIKTRGQQVTLSCSPISGHRSVSWYQQTPGQGLQFLFEYFSETQRNKGNFPGRFSGRQFSNSRSEMNVSTLELGDSALYLCASSLGTGPGGETQYFGPGTRLLVL.

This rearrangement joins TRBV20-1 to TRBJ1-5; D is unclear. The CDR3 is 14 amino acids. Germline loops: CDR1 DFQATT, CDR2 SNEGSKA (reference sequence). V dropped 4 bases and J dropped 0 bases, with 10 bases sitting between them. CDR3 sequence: CSATRDYSNQPQHF. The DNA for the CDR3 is TGCAGTGCTACGCGGGATTATAGCAATCAGCCCCAGCATTTT.

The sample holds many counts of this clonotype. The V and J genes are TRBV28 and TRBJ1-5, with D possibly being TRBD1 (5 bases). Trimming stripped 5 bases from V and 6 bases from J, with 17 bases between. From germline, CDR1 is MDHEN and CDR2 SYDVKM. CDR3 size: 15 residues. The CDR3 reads CASSPASGIGQPQHF. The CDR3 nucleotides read TGTGCCAGCAGTCCCGCATCAGGGATAGGTCAGCCCCAGCATTTT. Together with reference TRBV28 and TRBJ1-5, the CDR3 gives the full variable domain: DVKVTQSSRYLVKRTGEKVFLECVQDMDHENMFWYRQDPGLGLRLIYFSYDVKMKEKGDIPEGYSVSREKKERFSLILESASTNQTSMYLCASSPASGIGQPQHFGDGTRLSIL.